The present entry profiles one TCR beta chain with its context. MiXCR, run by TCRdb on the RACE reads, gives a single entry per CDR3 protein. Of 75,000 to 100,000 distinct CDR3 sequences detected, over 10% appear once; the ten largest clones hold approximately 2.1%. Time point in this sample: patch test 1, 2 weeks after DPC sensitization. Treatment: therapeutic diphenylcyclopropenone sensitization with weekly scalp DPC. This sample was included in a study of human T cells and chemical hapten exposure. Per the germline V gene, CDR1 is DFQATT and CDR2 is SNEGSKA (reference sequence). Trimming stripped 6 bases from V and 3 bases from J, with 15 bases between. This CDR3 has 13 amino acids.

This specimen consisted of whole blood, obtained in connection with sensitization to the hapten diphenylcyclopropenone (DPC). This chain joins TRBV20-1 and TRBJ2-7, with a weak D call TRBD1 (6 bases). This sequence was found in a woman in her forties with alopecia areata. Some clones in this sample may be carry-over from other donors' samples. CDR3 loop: CSAPPQGSYEQYF. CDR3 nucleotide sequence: TGCAGTGCCCCCCCACAGGGTAGCTACGAGCAGTACTTC.